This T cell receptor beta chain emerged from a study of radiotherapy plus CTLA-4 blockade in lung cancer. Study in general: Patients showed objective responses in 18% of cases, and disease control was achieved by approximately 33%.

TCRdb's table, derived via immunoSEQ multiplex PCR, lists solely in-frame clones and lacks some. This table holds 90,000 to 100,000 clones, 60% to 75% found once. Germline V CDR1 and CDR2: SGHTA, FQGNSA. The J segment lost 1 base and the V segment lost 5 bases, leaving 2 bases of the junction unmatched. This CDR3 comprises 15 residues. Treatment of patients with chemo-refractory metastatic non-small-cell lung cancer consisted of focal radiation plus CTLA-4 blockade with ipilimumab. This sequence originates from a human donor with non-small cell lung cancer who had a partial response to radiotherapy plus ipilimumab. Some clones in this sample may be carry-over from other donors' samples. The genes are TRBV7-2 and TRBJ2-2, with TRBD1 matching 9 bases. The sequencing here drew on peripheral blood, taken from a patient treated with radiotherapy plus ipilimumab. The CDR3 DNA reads TGTGCCAGCAGCAGGACAGGGGTGAACACCGGGGAGCTGTTTTTT. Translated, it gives CASSRTGVNTGELFF.